What follows is one T cell receptor (beta chain) and its context. The source of the sample is a study of shared clonotypes between healthy human individuals. V was shortened by 0 bases and J by 5 bases, with 10 bases between the two germline ends. Germline V gene sequence: CDR1 SGHTA, CDR2 FQGNSA. The CDR3 length is 14 residues. The table came from immunoSEQ multiplex PCR; TCRdb's copy has only in-frame clones and leaves some out. Of about 180,000 clones listed, 90% to 95% are singletons. Sequenced input: naive CD4+ T cells sorted from blood. Subset denoted: CD45RA+ positively selected. This clonotype originated in a woman aged 25-40 years in good health. The chain links TRBV7-2 to TRBJ1-2, with TRBD1 as a possible D gene (5 bases). The CDR3 sequence is CASSLAGRTYGYTF. Here the CDR3 DNA reads TGTGCCAGCAGCTTAGCAGGGCGGACATATGGCTACACCTTC.